This entry describes one TCR beta chain. The CDR3 has 15 residues. This entry comes from a study of identical twins. TCRdb processed the 5' RACE reads anew with MiXCR; each CDR3 protein has one entry. The table shows about 470,000 distinct CDR3 sequences, with 20% to 30% occurring only once. This sample was also put to use in a study of T cells expressing NK-cell markers.

The V and J genes are TRBV21-1 and TRBJ2-5; the table names TRBD2, a call not compared with the DNA. TRBV21-1 is listed as a pseudogene. The sequencing sample was made of CD4+ T cells sorted from blood. The receptor was derived from a young woman in good health. Here the CDR3 DNA reads TGTGCCAGCAGCCGAAGCGGGAGGGCCGGGGAGACCCAGTACTTC. It translates to CASSRSGRAGETQYF.